The present T cell receptor (beta chain) was sequenced within a study of a mutant IDH1 vaccine in newly diagnosed glioma. Across the whole study: Vaccines began 4-6 weeks after radiotherapy alone, or with temozolomide cycles. Most patients had radiochemotherapy with temozolomide before enrollment; others had one alone. Overall study findings and caveats: Pseudoprogression appears to have had no connection to changes in top peripheral T cell clonotypes.

The table came from immunoSEQ multiplex PCR; TCRdb's copy has only in-frame clones and leaves some out. The sample consists of around 29,000 clones, around 76% of them appearing once. A remark on this clone: What it recognizes is unknown.

Time point indicated: week 35, safety follow-up. A single vaccine dose contained 300 ug of mutant IDH1 20-mer peptide, and topical imiquimod was used with it. During weeks 1, 3, 5, 7, 11, 15, 19 and 23, patients received eight vaccinations. This TCR was recovered from a man aged 45-60 years with glioma. Sequenced material: PBMCs, taken from a glioma patient whose treatment included an IDH1 peptide vaccine.

The CDR3, as DNA: TGTGCCAGCAGGGGCGGGGGTGGCTACACCTTC. It translates to CASRGGGGYTF. The chain has TRBV27 and TRBJ1-2; D might be TRBD1 (5 bases). The CDR3 runs to 11 residues. Trimming cost V 6 bases and J 7 bases, with 9 bases left between them. The germline CDR1 and CDR2 sequences are MNHEY and SMNVEV (reference sequence).